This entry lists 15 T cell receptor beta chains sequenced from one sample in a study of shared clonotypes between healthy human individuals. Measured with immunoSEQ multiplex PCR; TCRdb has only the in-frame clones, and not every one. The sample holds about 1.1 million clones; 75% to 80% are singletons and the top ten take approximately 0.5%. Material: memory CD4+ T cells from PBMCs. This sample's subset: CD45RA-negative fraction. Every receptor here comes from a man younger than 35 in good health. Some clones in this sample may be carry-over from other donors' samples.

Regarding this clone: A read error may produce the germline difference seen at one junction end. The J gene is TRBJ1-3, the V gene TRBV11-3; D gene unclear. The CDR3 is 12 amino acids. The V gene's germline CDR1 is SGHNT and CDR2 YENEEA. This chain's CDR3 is CASRLTGITIYF. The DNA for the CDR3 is TGTGCCAGCAGACTGACTGGAATCACCATATATTTT.

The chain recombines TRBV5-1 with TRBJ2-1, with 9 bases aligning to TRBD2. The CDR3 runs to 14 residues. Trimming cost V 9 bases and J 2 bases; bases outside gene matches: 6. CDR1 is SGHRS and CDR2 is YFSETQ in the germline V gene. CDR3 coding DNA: TGCGCCACCACGACTAGCGGAGCCTACAATGAGCAGTTCTTC. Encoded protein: CATTTSGAYNEQFF. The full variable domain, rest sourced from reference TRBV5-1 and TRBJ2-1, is KAGVTQTPRYLIKTRGQQVTLSCSPISGHRSVSWYQQTPGQGLQFLFEYFSETQRNKGNFPGRFSGRQFSNSRSEMNVSTLELGDSALYLCATTTSGAYNEQFFGPGTRLTVL.

In DNA, the CDR3 is TGTGCCAGCAGTCCCTGGGAGGGCGGCTACGAGCAGTACTTC. Its translation is CASSPWEGGYEQYF. The J gene is TRBJ2-7, the V gene TRBV6-6; 7 bases match TRBD2. Germline V gene sequence: CDR1 MNHNY, CDR2 SVGAGI (reference sequence). Trimming took 5 bases from V and 3 from J; bases not matched to a gene: 7. This CDR3 has 14 amino acids.

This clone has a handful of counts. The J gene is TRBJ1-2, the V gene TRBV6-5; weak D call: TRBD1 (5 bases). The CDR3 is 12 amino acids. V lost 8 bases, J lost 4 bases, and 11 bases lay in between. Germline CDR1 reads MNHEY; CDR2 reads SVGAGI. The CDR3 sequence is CASGDGPYGYTF. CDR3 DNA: TGTGCCAGCGGGGACGGGCCCTATGGCTACACCTTC.

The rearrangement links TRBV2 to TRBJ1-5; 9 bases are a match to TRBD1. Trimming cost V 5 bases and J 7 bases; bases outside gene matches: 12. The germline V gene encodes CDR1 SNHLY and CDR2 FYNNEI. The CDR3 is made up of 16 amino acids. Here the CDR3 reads CASSPTGGRGEQPQHF. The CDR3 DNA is TGTGCCAGCAGTCCGACAGGGGGTAGAGGGGAACAGCCCCAGCATTTT.

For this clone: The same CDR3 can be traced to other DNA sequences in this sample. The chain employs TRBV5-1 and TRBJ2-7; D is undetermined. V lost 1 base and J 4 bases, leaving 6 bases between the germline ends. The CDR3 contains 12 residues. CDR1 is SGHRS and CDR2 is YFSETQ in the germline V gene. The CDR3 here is CASSLRPYEQYF. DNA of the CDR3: TGCGCCAGCAGCTTGAGGCCTTACGAGCAGTACTTC.

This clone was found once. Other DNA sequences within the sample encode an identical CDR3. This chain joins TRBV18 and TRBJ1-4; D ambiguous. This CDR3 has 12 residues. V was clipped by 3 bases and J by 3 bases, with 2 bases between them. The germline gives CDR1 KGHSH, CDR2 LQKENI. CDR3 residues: CASSPANEKLFF. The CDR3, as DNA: TGTGCCAGCTCACCGGCTAATGAAAAACTGTTTTTT.

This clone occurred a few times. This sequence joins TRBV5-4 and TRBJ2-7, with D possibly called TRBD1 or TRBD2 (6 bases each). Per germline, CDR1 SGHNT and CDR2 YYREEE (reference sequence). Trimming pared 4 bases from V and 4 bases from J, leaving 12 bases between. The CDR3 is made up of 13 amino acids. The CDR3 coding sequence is TGTGCCAGCAGCGGGGGGCAGCAGTACGAGCAGTACTTC. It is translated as CASSGGQQYEQYF. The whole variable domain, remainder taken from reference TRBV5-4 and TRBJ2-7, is ETGVTQSPTHLIKTRGQQVTLRCSSQSGHNTVSWYQQALGQGPQFIFQYYREEENGRGNFPPRFSGLQFPNYSSELNVNALELDDSALYLCASSGGQQYEQYFGPGTRLTVT.

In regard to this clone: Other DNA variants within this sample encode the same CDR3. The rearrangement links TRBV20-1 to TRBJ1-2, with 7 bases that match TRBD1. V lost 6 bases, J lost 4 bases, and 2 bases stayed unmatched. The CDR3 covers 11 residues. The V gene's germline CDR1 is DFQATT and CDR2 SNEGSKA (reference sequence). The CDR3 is CSAWDSYGYTF. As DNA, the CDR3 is TGCAGTGCATGGGACAGCTATGGCTACACCTTC.

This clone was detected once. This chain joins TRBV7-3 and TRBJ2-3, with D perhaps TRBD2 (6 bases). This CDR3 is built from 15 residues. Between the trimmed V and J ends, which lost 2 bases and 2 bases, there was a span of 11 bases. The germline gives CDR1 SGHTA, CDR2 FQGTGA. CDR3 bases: TGTGCCAGCAGCTTACTTGCGGGGACCACAGATACGCAGTATTTT. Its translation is CASSLLAGTTDTQYF.

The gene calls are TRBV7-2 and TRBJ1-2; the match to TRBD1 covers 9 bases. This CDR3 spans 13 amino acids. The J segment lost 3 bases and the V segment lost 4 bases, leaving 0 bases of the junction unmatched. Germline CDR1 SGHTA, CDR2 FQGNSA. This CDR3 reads CASSYRGHYGYTF. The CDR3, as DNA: TGTGCCAGCAGCTACAGGGGGCACTATGGCTACACCTTC.

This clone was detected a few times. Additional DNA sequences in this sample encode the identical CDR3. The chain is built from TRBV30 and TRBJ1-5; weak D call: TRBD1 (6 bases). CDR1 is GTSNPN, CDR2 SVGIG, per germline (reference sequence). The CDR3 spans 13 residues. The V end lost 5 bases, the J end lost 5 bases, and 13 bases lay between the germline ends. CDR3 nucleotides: TGTGCCTGGTCCAGGGCAGGGGATCAGCCCCAGCATTTT. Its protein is CAWSRAGDQPQHF.

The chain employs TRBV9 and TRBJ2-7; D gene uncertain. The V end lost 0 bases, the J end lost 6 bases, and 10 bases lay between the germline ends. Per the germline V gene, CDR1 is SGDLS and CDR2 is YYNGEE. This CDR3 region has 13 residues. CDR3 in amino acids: CASSVAQGLEQYF. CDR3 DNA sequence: TGTGCCAGCAGCGTAGCTCAAGGTCTCGAGCAGTACTTC.

The CDR3 here is CASSPTSGYTDTQYF. CDR3 coding DNA: TGTGCCAGCTCACCAACTAGCGGATACACAGATACGCAGTATTTT. This chain uses TRBV18 with TRBJ2-3; 8 bases are a match to TRBD2. The length of the CDR3 is 15 residues. V was clipped by 2 bases and J by 2 bases; unmatched bases: 3. The germline gives CDR1 KGHSH, CDR2 LQKENI. The full variable domain, completed using reference TRBV18 and TRBJ2-3, is NAGVMQNPRHLVRRRGQEARLRCSPMKGHSHVYWYRQLPEEGLKFMVYLQKENIIDESGMPKERFSAEFPKEGPSILRIQQVVRGDSAAYFCASSPTSGYTDTQYFGPGTRLTVL.

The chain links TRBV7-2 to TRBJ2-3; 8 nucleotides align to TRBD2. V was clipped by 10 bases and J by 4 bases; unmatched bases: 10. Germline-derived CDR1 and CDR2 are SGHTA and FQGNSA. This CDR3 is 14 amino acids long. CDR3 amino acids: CATIPGLGADTQYF. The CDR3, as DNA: TGTGCCACCATACCGGGACTAGGAGCAGATACGCAGTATTTT.